The sequence of this T cell receptor beta chain was determined in a study of T-cell memory formation after mild COVID-19. For the study at large: TCR clusters were largely donor specific.

Points from the study as a whole: CD4+ contracting clones were found mainly in CM and EM, and CD8+ ones in EMRA. Some SARS-CoV-2-responding clones were already detected in memory before infection.

The J segment lost 6 bases and the V segment lost 2 bases, leaving 4 bases of the junction unmatched. Germline CDR1 and CDR2: GTSNPN and SVGIG (reference sequence). This CDR3 contains 13 residues. Turning to this clonotype: Its specificity is not known.

Libraries for TCRalpha and TCRbeta carried sample barcodes and unique molecular identifiers via 5'RACE. TCRdb ran MiXCR on the 5' RACE reads and lists one entry per CDR3 protein. The sample consists of over 350,000 distinct CDR3 sequences, 20% to 25% of them appearing once. This receptor was identified in an adult woman who had mild COVID-19 (a few samples of this study predate the infection). Cell type and time point are not known. The chain is built from TRBV30 and TRBJ1-5; 7 bases line up with TRBD1. The specimen was PBMCs or a T cell subset sorted from them (not recorded which). The CDR3 nucleotides read TGTGCCTGGAGTCGACAGGGCTTTCAGCCCCAGCATTTT. Amino acid sequence: CAWSRQGFQPQHF.